This TCR beta chain was found in a study of shared clonotypes between healthy human individuals. The CDR3 is 16 residues long. With 0 bases removed from V and 5 bases from J, the gap between germline ends came to 14 bases. CDR1 is SGHDN, CDR2 FVKESK, per germline. At deep level, the assay was performed. TCRdb's table, derived via immunoSEQ multiplex PCR, lists solely in-frame clones and lacks some. This repertoire shows approximately 2.5 million clones, 80% to 95% found once; its top ten account for 0.36%. This rearrangement joins TRBV14 to TRBJ2-1; D is ambiguous. Sequenced sample: naive CD4+ T cells from PBMCs. The subset denotes: CD45RA+ positively selected. This receptor was taken from a man in his late teens or twenties in good health. Some clones in this sample may be carry-over from other donors' samples. The DNA of the CDR3 is TGTGCCAGCAGCCAAGAGGTATGGCTAAGGGACAATGAGCAGTTCTTC. This codes for CASSQEVWLRDNEQFF.